This entry describes one TCR beta chain. Its cognate antigen is unknown. Germline assignment: CDR1 ENHRY and CDR2 SYGVKD. Trimming shortened V by 7 bases and J by 7 bases, and 16 bases separated the two germline ends. The CDR3 length is 13 residues. The data derive from a study of cytomegalovirus exposure and HLA in healthy donors. General study results and limits: TCR beta chain V- and J-gene trimming was linked, in a later analysis, to a missense variant in DCLRE1C. Highly shared variants forming one cluster were likely a sequencing artifact. A later analysis revealed that TCR association rates differed between HLA loci, peaking at DRB1 and bottoming out at HLA-C.

Researchers ran the PCR with 60 Vbeta and 13 Jbeta primers. Sequencing was performed with immunoSEQ multiplex PCR; in TCRdb, only in-frame clones are kept and a portion is missing. The sample consists of about 82,000 clones, more than 60% of them appearing once. This sequence originates from a human donor in good health. Sequencing was performed on PBMCs. The chain combines TRBV10-3 with TRBJ1-2, with a possible D match to TRBD1 (5 bases). CDR3 sequence reads: CAITPESGVGYTF. The DNA of the CDR3 is TGTGCCATCACCCCGGAATCGGGGGTTGGCTACACCTTC.